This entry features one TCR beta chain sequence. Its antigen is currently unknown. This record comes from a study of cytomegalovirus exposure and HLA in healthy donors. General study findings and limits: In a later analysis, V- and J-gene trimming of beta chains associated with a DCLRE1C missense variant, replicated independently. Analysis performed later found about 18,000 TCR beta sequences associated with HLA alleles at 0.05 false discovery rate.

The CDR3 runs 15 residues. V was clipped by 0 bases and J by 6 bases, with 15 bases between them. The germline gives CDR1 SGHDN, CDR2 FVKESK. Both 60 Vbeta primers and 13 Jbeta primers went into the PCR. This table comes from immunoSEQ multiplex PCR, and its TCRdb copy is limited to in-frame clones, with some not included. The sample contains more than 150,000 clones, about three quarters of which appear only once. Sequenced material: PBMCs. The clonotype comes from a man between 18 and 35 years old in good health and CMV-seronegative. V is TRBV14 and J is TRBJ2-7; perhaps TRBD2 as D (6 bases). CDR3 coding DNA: TGTGCCAGCAGCCAAGAGTCCGCGGGGAGAGGCGAGCAGTACTTC. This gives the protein CASSQESAGRGEQYF.